The clone carrying this TCR beta chain occurred many times. Its antigen is undetermined. Time point here: sample taken at primary tumor resection. Unsorted whole RNA samples from tumor, nontumor lung or frozen PBMC were sequenced. Samples were donated by 72 untreated early-stage non-small cell lung cancer patients. On each TCR cDNA molecule, a unique molecular identifier was present. Via MiXCR, TCRdb re-called the 5' RACE reads, giving one row per CDR3 protein. The sample contains about 26,000 distinct CDR3 sequences, 10% to 15% of which appear only once. This specimen comes from a study of spatial heterogeneity in lung cancer. Study summary: Each time, sequencing found more beta-chain sequences than alpha-chain sequences.

Overall study findings and caveats: Follow-up blood showed ubiquitous expanded tumor TCRs less than blood at resection did.

From germline, CDR1 is DFQATT and CDR2 SNEGSKA (reference sequence). V shed 4 bases and J shed 7 bases, with 5 bases lying between them. The CDR3 is 10 amino acids. The source was PBMCs, collected at surgery. The TCR sequence derives from a female donor with early-stage non-small cell lung cancer. The chain is built from TRBV20-1 and TRBJ2-4; D remains ambiguous. The CDR3 loop is CSAKYNIQYF. CDR3 in DNA: TGCAGTGCTAAATACAACATTCAGTACTTC.